This section outlines one TCR beta chain sequence together with its context. What it binds is not known. These data come from a study of T-cell memory formation after mild COVID-19. Overall study: Each donor largely had its own TCR clusters. Whole-study findings and limits: Pre-infection memory held some responding clones, suggesting pre-existing cross-reactive T cells responded. Contracting CD4+ clones sat mainly in CM and EM; CD8+ in EMRA.

The CDR3 totals 17 residues. Trimming shortened V by 4 bases and J by 2 bases, and 19 bases separated the two germline ends. Germline lookup yields CDR1 SGHTA and CDR2 FQGTGA. TCRdb itself ran the 5' RACE reads through MiXCR, one entry per CDR3 protein. The repertoire consists of 550,000 to 600,000 distinct CDR3 sequences, with about a fifth occurring once and the leading ten covering about 8.2%. This clonotype was obtained from an adult woman who had mild COVID-19 (a few samples of this study predate the infection). Cell type and time point are not known. The chain carries TRBV7-3 and TRBJ2-3; tentatively, D is TRBD1 or TRBD2 (5 bases each). Material for sequencing was PBMCs or a T cell subset sorted from them (not recorded which). CDR3 DNA sequence: TGTGCCAGCAGCTATATCAGTGACGGGGCGCTCACAGATACGCAGTATTTT. Translated, it gives CASSYISDGALTDTQYF.